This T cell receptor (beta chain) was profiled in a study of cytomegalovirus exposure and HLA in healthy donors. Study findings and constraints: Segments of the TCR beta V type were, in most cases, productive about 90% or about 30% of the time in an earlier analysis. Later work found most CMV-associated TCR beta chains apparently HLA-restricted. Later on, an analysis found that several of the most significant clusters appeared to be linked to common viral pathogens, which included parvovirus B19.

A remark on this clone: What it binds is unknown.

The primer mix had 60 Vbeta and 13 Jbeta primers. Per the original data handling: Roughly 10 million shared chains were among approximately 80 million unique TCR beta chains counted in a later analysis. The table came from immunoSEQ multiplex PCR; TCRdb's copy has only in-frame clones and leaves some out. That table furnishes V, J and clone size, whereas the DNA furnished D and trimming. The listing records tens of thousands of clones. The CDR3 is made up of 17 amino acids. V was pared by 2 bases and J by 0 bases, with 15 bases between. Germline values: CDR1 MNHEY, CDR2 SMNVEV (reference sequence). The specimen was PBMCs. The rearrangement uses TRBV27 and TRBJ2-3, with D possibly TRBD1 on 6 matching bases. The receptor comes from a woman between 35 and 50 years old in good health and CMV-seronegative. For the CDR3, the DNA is TGTGCCAGCAGTTTAATGTCCAGGGGCAGTAGCACAGATACGCAGTATTTT. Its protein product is CASSLMSRGSSTDTQYF.